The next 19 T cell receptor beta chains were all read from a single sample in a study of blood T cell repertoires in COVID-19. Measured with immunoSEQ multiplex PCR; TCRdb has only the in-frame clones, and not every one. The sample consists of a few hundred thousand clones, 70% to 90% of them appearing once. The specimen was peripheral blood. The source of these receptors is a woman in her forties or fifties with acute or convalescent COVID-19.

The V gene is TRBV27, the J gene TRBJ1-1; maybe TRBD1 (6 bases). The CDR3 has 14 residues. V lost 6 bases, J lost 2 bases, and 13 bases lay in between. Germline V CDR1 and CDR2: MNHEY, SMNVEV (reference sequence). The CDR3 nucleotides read TGTGCCAGCAGCCCGGACAGATATAACACTGAAGCTTTCTTT. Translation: CASSPDRYNTEAFF.

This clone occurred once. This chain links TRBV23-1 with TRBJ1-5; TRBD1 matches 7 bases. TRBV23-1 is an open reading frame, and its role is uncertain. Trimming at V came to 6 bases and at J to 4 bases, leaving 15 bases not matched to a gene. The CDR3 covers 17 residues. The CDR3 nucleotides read TGCGCCAGCAGACTATTCCGGGACAGCCGCAGAAATCAGCCCCAGCATTTT. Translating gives CASRLFRDSRRNQPQHF.

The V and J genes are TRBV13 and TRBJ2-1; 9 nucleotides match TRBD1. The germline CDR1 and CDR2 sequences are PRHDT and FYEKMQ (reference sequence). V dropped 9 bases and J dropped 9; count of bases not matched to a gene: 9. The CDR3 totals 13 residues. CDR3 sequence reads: CASKTGGPSEQFF. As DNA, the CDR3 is TGTGCCAGTAAGACAGGGGGTCCCTCTGAGCAGTTCTTC. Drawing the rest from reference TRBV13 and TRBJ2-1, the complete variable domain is AAGVIQSPRHLIKEKRETATLKCYPIPRHDTVYWYQQGPGQDPQFLISFYEKMQSDKGSIPDRFSAQQFSDYHSELNMSSLELGDSALYFCASKTGGPSEQFFGPGTRLTVL.

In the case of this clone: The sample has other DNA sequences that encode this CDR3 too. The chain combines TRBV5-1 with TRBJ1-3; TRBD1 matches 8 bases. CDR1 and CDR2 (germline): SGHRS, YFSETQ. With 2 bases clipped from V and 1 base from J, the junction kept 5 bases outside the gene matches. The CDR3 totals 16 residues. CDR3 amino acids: CASSFSGGASGNTIYF. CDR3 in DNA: TGCGCCAGCAGCTTCTCAGGGGGCGCTTCTGGAAACACCATATATTTT.

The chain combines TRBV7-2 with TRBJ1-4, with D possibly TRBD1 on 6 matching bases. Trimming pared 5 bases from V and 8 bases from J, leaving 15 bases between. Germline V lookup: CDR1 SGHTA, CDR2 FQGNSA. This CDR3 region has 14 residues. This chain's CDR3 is CASSLDRIGEKLFF. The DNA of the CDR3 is TGTGCCAGCAGCCTCGACAGGATTGGAGAAAAACTGTTTTTT.

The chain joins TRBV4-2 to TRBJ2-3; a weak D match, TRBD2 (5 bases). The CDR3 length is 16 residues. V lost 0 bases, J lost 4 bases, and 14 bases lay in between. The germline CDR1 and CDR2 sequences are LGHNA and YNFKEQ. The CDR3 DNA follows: TGTGCCAGCAGCCAAGAGCTGGGGAGTGGATCAGATACGCAGTATTTT. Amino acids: CASSQELGSGSDTQYF.

The CDR3 DNA is TGCGCCAGCAGCTTCGAAGCGGGGGACTATAATGAGCAGTTCTTC. This translates into CASSFEAGDYNEQFF. This sequence joins TRBV5-1 and TRBJ2-1; TRBD2 matches at 8 bases. This CDR3 region has 15 residues. The V segment lost 2 bases and the J segment 7 bases; nucleotides outside the gene matches: 8. CDR1 is SGHRS and CDR2 is YFSETQ in the germline V gene.

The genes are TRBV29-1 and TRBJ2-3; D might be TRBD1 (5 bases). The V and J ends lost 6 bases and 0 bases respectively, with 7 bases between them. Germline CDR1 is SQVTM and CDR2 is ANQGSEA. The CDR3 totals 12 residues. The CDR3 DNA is TGCAGCGTCGACAGTAGCACAGATACGCAGTATTTT. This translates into CSVDSSTDTQYF.

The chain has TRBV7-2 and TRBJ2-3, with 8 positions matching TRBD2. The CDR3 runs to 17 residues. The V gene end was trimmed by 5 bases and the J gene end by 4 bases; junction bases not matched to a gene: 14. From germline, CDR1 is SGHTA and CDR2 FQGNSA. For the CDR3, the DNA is TGTGCCAGCAGCCGGGGGGGATCAAGTCTAGTCGCAGATACGCAGTATTTT. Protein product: CASSRGGSSLVADTQYF.

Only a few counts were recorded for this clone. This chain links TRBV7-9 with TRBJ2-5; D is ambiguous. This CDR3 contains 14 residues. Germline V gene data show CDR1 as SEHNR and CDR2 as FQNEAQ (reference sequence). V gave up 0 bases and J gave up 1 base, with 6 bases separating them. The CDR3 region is CASSLAQSQETQYF. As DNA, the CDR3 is TGTGCCAGCAGCTTAGCACAGTCCCAAGAGACCCAGTACTTC.

In nucleotides, the CDR3 is TGTGCCAGTAGCGGCCCTTTACCGGGGAGGAACAATCAGCCCCAGCATTTT. Amino acids: CASSGPLPGRNNQPQHF. This chain joins TRBV19 and TRBJ1-5; unclear D gene. Germline V gene data show CDR1 as LNHDA and CDR2 as SQIVND (reference sequence). V was clipped by 6 bases and J by 3 bases, with 21 bases between them. The CDR3 runs to 17 residues. Full variable domain (outside the CDR3, taken from reference TRBV19 and TRBJ1-5): DGGITQSPKYLFRKEGQNVTLSCEQNLNHDAMYWYRQDPGQGLRLIYYSQIVNDFQKGDIAEGYSVSREKKESFPLTVTSAQKNPTAFYLCASSGPLPGRNNQPQHFGDGTRLSIL.

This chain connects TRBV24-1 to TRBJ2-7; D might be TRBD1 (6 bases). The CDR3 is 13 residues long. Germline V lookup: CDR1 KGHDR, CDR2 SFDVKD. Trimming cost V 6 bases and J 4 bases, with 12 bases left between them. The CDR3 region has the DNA TGTGCCACCAGTAATACAGGGTGGTACGAGCAGTACTTC. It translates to CATSNTGWYEQYF.

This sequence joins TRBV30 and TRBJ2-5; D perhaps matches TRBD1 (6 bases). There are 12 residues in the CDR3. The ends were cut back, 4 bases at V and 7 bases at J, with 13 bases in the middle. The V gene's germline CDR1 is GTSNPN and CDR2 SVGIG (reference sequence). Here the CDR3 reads CAWTQGKGTQYF. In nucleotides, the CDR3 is TGTGCCTGGACCCAGGGGAAGGGGACCCAGTACTTC. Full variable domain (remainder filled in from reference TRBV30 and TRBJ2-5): SQTIHQWPATLVQPVGSPLSLECTVEGTSNPNLYWYRQAAGRGLQLLFYSVGIGQISSEVPQNLSASRPQDRQFILSSKKLLLSDSGFYLCAWTQGKGTQYFGPGTRLLVL.

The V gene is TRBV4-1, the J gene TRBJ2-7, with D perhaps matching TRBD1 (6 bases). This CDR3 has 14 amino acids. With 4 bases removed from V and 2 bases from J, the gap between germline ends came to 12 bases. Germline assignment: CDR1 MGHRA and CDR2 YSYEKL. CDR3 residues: CASSPWDTTYEQYF. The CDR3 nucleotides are TGCGCCAGCAGCCCATGGGACACCACCTACGAGCAGTACTTC.

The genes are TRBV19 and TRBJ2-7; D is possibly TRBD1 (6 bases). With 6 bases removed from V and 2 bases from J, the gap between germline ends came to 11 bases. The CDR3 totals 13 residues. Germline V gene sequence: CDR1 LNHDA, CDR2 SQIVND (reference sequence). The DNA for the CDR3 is TGTGCCAGTAGCACAGGGCTCCCCTACGAGCAGTACTTC. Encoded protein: CASSTGLPYEQYF.

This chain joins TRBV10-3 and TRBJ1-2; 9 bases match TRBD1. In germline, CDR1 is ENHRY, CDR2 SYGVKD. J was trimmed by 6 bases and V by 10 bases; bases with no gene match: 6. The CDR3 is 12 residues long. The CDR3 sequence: CATGTGNHGYTF. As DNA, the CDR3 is TGTGCCACAGGGACAGGGAATCATGGCTACACCTTC.

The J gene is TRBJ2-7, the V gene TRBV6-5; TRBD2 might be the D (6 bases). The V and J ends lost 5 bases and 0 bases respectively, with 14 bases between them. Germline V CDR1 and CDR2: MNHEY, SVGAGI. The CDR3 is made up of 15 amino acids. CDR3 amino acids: CASSLPGTPSYEQYF. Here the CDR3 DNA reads TGTGCCAGCAGTCTCCCAGGGACTCCCTCCTACGAGCAGTACTTC.

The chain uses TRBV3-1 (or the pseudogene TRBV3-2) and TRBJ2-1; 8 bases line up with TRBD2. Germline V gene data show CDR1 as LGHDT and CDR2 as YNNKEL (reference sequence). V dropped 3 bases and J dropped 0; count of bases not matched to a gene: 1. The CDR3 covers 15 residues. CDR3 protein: CASSHGGDSYNEQFF. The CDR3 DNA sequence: TGTGCCAGCAGCCACGGGGGGGACTCCTACAATGAGCAGTTCTTC.

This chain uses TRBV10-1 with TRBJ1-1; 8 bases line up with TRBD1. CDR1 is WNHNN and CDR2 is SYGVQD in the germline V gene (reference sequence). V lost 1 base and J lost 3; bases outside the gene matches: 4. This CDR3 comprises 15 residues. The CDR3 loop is CASSEFRGPYTEAFF. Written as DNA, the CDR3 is TGCGCCAGCAGTGAGTTCAGGGGGCCATACACTGAAGCTTTCTTT.